What follows is one T cell receptor (beta chain) and its context. Antigen unknown. This specimen comes from a study of cytomegalovirus exposure and HLA in healthy donors. Looking at the study overall: The 100 to 150 validation repertoires matched the approximately 700 first-cohort repertoires in platform, a later analysis reported.

Notes on the study in general: The authors enumerated under 200 TCR beta chains as linked to cytomegalovirus. The tendency of first-cohort TCR clusters to co-occur in the approximately 110 validation repertoires was identified by a subsequent analysis.

Produced via immunoSEQ multiplex PCR; TCRdb's table is partial and in-frame only. The sample records about 200,000 clones, roughly 84% being singletons. From the 120-subject validation cohort, which was separate from the roughly 700-subject first cohort, the donors were drawn. This receptor was identified in a woman younger than 30 in good health and CMV-seropositive. Sequencing input: PBMCs.

The CDR3 spells CASSFSRGSTQYF. The CDR3 bases are TGTGCCAGCAGTTTCAGCCGCGGCTCGACCCAGTACTTC. This rearrangement joins TRBV27 to TRBJ2-5; no firm D call. This CDR3 contains 13 residues. The V and J ends lost 3 bases and 7 bases respectively, with 12 bases between them. The germline V gene has CDR1 MNHEY and CDR2 SMNVEV (reference sequence).